This T cell receptor (beta chain) is drawn from a study of CD8+CD57+ T cells in acquired aplastic anemia. Selection for sequencing was limited to patients who had shown CD8+CD57+ cell expansion by flow cytometry. Each of the patients presented with severe acquired aplastic anemia. V shed 1 base, J shed 3 bases, and the junction held 0 bases outside the gene matches. This CDR3 has 12 amino acids. The germline CDR1 and CDR2 sequences are GTSNPN and SVGIG (reference sequence). This clonotype has ten or more counts. Both TCR beta VDJ combination and CDR3 sequence profiling were carried out. Genomic DNA was the template for this profiling. TCRdb itself ran the reads through MiXCR, one entry per CDR3 protein. The data hold about 160,000 distinct CDR3 sequences, with 40% to 60% observed a single time.

This chain connects TRBV30 to TRBJ2-7, with 7 bases aligning to TRBD2. This clonotype originated in a human donor with aplastic anemia. The specimen was sorted CD4+, CD8+, or CD8+CD57+ T cells (not recorded which) from PBMCs. CDR3 protein: CAWSASGYEQYF. The CDR3 region has the DNA TGTGCCTGGAGTGCTAGCGGCTACGAGCAGTACTTC.